The following is a T cell receptor (beta chain) sequence with its context. This sample is part of a study of T cells in tuberculosis. Study background: The T cells targeted glucose monomycolate, a mycobacterial lipid, via CD1B.

Here immunoSEQ multiplex PCR was the method, and the copy in TCRdb shows in-frame clones only, minus some. Counted here are around 60,000 clones, 65% to 90% occurring once; the ten biggest clones make up 9.5% to 15%. Thawed, overnight-rested PBMC were stained with GMM-loaded CD1B tetramer, viability dye and anti-CD3, then sorted. The lipid loaded on the CD1B tetramers was C32 glucose monomycolate from Rhodococcus equi. PBMC for tetramer sorting were first depleted of CD14-expressing monocytes. Each donor contributed some 100,000 sorted tetramer-negative cells. The receptor was derived from an adult woman with latent tuberculosis. The sequencing sample was made of CD1b-GMM tetramer-negative cells sorted from PBMCs.

CDR3 loop: CASSLNANYGYTF. Written as DNA, the CDR3 is TGTGCCAGCAGCCTAAACGCTAACTATGGCTACACCTTC. J is TRBJ1-2 and V is TRBV5-6; D is ambiguous. Per the germline V gene, CDR1 is SGHDT and CDR2 is YYEEEE. CDR3 size: 13 residues. V lost 4 bases to trimming and J lost 0 bases, with 7 bases between them.